This is a list of T cell receptor beta chains from one sample in a study of response to subunit inactivated influenza vaccine. TCRdb itself ran the RT-PCR reads through MiXCR, one entry per CDR3 protein. The repertoire consists of approximately 500,000 distinct CDR3 sequences, with roughly 13% occurring once and the leading ten covering roughly 13%. The source material was PBMCs from blood, sampled more than 35 days after vaccination. The receptors originated from a man in his fifties who received an inactivated influenza vaccine. CDR3s include the opening cysteine and the closing phenylalanine or tryptophan. Each record gives: clone size, J gene, V gene, D gene, CDR3 protein, CDR3 DNA. D genes are given only for firm matches. Clone size is stated in some rows and not others, as once, few, many or a class when expanded.

>NA|TRBJ1-6|TRBV7-9|NA
CASQQNNSPLHF
TGTGCCAGCCAGCAGAATAATTCACCCCTCCACTTT
>NA|TRBJ1-2|TRBV12-3/TRBV12-4|NA
CASSLGIEYGYTF
TGTGCCAGCAGTTTGGGCATCGAATATGGCTACACCTTC
>NA|TRBJ2-1|TRBV12-3/TRBV12-4|NA
CASSLANAPEQFF
TGTGCCAGCAGTTTAGCAAATGCCCCCGAGCAGTTCTTC
>NA|TRBJ2-3|TRBV7-9|NA
CASSSGLLGADTQYF
TGTGCCAGCAGCTCGGGACTCCTGGGCGCAGATACGCAGTATTTT
>few|TRBJ2-1|TRBV7-9|NA
CASSPLRGSTYNEQFF
TGTGCCAGCAGCCCCTTGAGGGGTTCAACATACAATGAGCAGTTCTTC
>many|TRBJ2-1|TRBV27|TRBD1
CASGTDSYNEQFF
TGTGCCAGCGGGACAGATTCTTACAATGAGCAGTTCTTC
>NA|TRBJ1-2|TRBV6-1|TRBD1
CASSEGQGSNYGYTF
TGTGCCAGCAGTGAAGGACAGGGTTCTAACTATGGCTACACCTTC
>NA|TRBJ2-7|TRBV7-2|TRBD2
CASGVAGAYEQYF
TGTGCCAGCGGGGTAGCGGGGGCGTACGAGCAGTACTTC
>NA|TRBJ2-2|TRBV10-3|NA
CAISDSRGSGELFF
TGTGCCATCAGTGATTCCAGGGGTTCCGGGGAGCTGTTTTTT
>few|TRBJ2-2|TRBV27|TRBD1
CASSFGQGHRELFF
TGTGCCAGCAGTTTCGGACAGGGGCACCGGGAGCTGTTTTTT
>few|TRBJ1-6|TRBV20-1|TRBD1
CSARFGTDNSPLHF
TGCAGTGCTAGATTTGGGACAGATAATTCACCCCTCCACTTT
>NA|TRBJ1-2|TRBV10-3|TRBD1
CAITATGYSYGYTF
TGTGCCATCACTGCGACAGGGTATAGCTATGGCTACACCTTC
>many|TRBJ2-3|TRBV12-3/TRBV12-4|NA
CASSFRDTQYF
TGTGCCAGCAGTTTTAGAGATACGCAGTATTTT
>many|TRBJ1-1|TRBV20-1|NA
CSARVGGGAEAFF
TGCAGTGCTAGGGTCGGTGGGGGAGCTGAAGCTTTCTTT
>few|TRBJ1-6|TRBV4-3|NA
CASSQAQNSPLHF
TGCGCCAGCAGCCAGGCACAGAATTCACCCCTCCACTTT
>few|TRBJ2-5|TRBV11-1|TRBD2
CASSDDGTSGTYQETQYF
TGTGCCAGCAGCGATGATGGGACTAGCGGGACGTACCAAGAGACCCAGTACTTC
>once|TRBJ2-7|TRBV4-3|TRBD2
CAISRGGGKSRGEQYF
TGCGCCATCAGCCGGGGGGGTGGGAAAAGCCGAGGGGAGCAGTACTTC
>few|TRBJ2-7|TRBV4-2|NA
CASSQGYNEQYF
TGTGCCAGCAGCCAAGGTTACAACGAGCAGTACTTC
>many|TRBJ2-2|TRBV20-1|NA
CSAWSNTYGELFF
TGCAGTGCGTGGTCAAATACTTACGGGGAGCTGTTTTTT
>many|TRBJ2-1|TRBV18|NA
CASSPGDNLRQFF
TGTGCCAGCTCACCAGGGGACAATCTTAGGCAGTTCTTC
>NA|TRBJ1-4|TRBV5-5|NA
CASSFPSAGTNEKLFF
TGTGCCAGCAGCTTTCCCTCGGCAGGGACTAATGAAAAACTGTTTTTT
>NA|TRBJ2-1|TRBV6-2/TRBV6-3|NA
CASSYGGATEQFF
TGTGCCAGCAGTTACGGGGGGGCAACTGAGCAGTTCTTC
>few|TRBJ1-2|TRBV30|TRBD1
CAWARQGSYGYTF
TGTGCCTGGGCCAGACAGGGCAGCTATGGCTACACCTTC
>NA|TRBJ2-5|TRBV5-1|TRBD1
CASTPGTAFETQYF
TGCGCCAGCACCCCCGGGACAGCCTTTGAGACCCAGTACTTC
>NA|TRBJ2-1|TRBV28|TRBD1
CASSLPGTGNYNEQFF
TGTGCCAGCAGTTTACCCGGGACAGGGAATTACAATGAGCAGTTCTTC
>NA|TRBJ2-5|TRBV7-6|NA
CASSRRSWETQYF
TGTGCCAGCAGCCGTCGCTCCTGGGAGACCCAGTACTTC
>NA|TRBJ2-4|TRBV15|NA
CATSGETNLAKNIQYF
TGTGCCACCAGCGGTGAGACAAATCTAGCCAAAAACATTCAGTACTTC
>NA|TRBJ1-2|TRBV20-1|NA
CSVTGANYGYTF
TGCAGTGTGACCGGGGCAAACTATGGCTACACCTTC
>few|TRBJ2-1|TRBV11-2|NA
CASSSALRAGNEQFF
TGTGCCAGCAGCTCGGCCCTTAGAGCGGGCAATGAGCAGTTCTTC
>few|TRBJ2-7|TRBV27|TRBD2
CASSPGTSALSYEQYF
TGTGCCAGCAGCCCCGGGACTAGCGCTCTATCCTACGAGCAGTACTTC
>few|TRBJ2-2|TRBV7-9|NA
CASGPSGLRGYGELFF
TGTGCCAGCGGACCCTCAGGGTTAAGAGGATACGGGGAGCTGTTTTTT
>NA|TRBJ2-1|TRBV15|TRBD2
CATRRGGTSGNNEQFF
TGTGCCACCAGGAGAGGGGGGACTAGCGGAAACAATGAGCAGTTCTTC
>NA|TRBJ2-3|TRBV4-3|TRBD1
CASSPTGGLPDTQYF
TGCGCCAGCAGCCCCACAGGGGGCTTGCCAGATACGCAGTATTTT
>NA|TRBJ2-5|TRBV12-3/TRBV12-4|NA
CASSGLRETQYF
TGTGCCAGCAGTGGCCTGAGGGAGACCCAGTACTTC
>NA|TRBJ1-3|TRBV28|NA
CASSLWGLSRNTIYF
TGTGCCAGCAGCCTATGGGGACTCTCTCGAAACACCATATATTTT
>NA|TRBJ2-1|TRBV27|TRBD2
CASSTSGGGFLNEQFF
TGTGCCAGCAGTACTAGCGGCGGGGGCTTTCTCAATGAGCAGTTCTTC
>few|TRBJ2-2|TRBV15|NA
CATSRALTGELFF
TGTGCCACCAGCAGAGCCCTCACCGGGGAGCTGTTTTTT
>NA|TRBJ2-3|TRBV7-8|TRBD2
CASSLRPLAGVVDTQYF
TGTGCCAGCAGCCTCCGGCCCCTGGCGGGAGTGGTAGATACGCAGTATTTT
>NA|TRBJ2-1|TRBV29-1|TRBD2
CSGGLVGNEHFF
TGCAGCGGTGGACTAGTGGGCAATGAGCACTTCTTC
>few|TRBJ2-7|TRBV29-1|TRBD2
CSVIPMASGFREQYF
TGCAGCGTTATTCCTATGGCTAGCGGGTTTCGCGAGCAGTACTTC
>few|TRBJ2-1|TRBV10-3|TRBD2
CAIGLAGGAYNEQFF
TGTGCCATAGGACTAGCGGGAGGAGCCTACAATGAGCAGTTCTTC
>few|TRBJ2-1|TRBV15|NA
CATSISRGNEQFF
TGTGCCACCAGCATTTCCAGGGGAAATGAGCAGTTCTTC
>many|TRBJ1-6|TRBV10-3|NA
CAIAGQTANSPLHF
TGTGCCATCGCGGGGCAGACGGCAAATTCACCCCTCCACTTT
>NA|TRBJ2-3|TRBV5-1|TRBD2
CASSLERETDTQYF
TGCGCCAGCAGCTTGGAGCGGGAGACAGATACGCAGTATTTT
>NA|TRBJ2-1|TRBV28|TRBD2
CASSLIPLLAGGNNEQFF
TGTGCCAGCAGTTTAATCCCTCTCTTAGCGGGGGGGAACAATGAGCAGTTCTTC
>few|TRBJ2-3|TRBV10-3|TRBD1
CAIGADRGSDTQYF
TGTGCCATCGGAGCGGACAGGGGCTCAGATACGCAGTATTTT
>few|TRBJ2-2|TRBV7-3|NA
CASAPSIRGTGELFF
TGTGCCAGCGCCCCGAGCATCCGGGGCACCGGGGAGCTGTTTTTT
>NA|TRBJ2-3|TRBV2|TRBD2
CASRSTSGGADTQYF
TGTGCCAGCAGATCGACTAGCGGGGGTGCAGATACGCAGTATTTT
>NA|TRBJ1-1|TRBV5-1|NA
CASRVGWSTEAFF
TGCGCCAGCAGGGTAGGGTGGAGCACTGAAGCTTTCTTT
>NA|TRBJ2-3|TRBV28|NA
CASSSTRGLNTDTQYF
TGTGCCAGCAGTTCCACACGGGGCCTGAACACAGATACGCAGTATTTT
>many|TRBJ2-1|TRBV12-3/TRBV12-4|NA
CASSALEGNEQFF
TGTGCCAGCAGTGCGCTAGAAGGCAATGAGCAGTTCTTC
>NA|TRBJ2-5|TRBV25-1|NA
CASRTITGSEETQYF
TGTGCCAGCAGGACAATTACGGGATCCGAAGAGACCCAGTACTTC
>NA|TRBJ2-1|TRBV7-6|TRBD2
CASSVSGRASLEQFF
TGTGCCAGCAGCGTTAGCGGGAGGGCCAGTCTTGAGCAGTTCTTC
>NA|TRBJ2-7|TRBV5-1|TRBD1
CASSPTGGREQYF
TGCGCCAGCAGCCCGACAGGGGGTAGGGAGCAGTACTTC
>many|TRBJ1-1|TRBV20-1|NA
CSARLRGWGTEAFF
TGCAGTGCTAGACTCAGGGGTTGGGGCACTGAAGCTTTCTTT